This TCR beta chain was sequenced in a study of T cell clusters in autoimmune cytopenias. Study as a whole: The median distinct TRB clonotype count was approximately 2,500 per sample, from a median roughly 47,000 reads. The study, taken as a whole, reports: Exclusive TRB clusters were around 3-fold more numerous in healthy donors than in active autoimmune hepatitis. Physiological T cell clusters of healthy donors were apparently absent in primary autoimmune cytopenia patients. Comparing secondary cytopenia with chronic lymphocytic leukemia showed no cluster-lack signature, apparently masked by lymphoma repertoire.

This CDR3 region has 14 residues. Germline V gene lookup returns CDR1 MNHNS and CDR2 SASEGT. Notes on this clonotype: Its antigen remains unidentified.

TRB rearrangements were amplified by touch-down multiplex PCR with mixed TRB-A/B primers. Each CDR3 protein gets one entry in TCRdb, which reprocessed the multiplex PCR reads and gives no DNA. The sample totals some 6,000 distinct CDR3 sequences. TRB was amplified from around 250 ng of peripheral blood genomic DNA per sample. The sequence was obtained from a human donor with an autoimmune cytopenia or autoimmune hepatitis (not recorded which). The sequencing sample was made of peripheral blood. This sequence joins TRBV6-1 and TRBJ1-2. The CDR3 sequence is CASSEALRHYGYTF.